Listed below are T cell receptor beta chains from one sample, sequenced in a study of cytomegalovirus exposure and HLA in healthy donors. Using immunoSEQ multiplex PCR, the repertoire was profiled, and TCRdb retains in-frame clones only, with some absent. The table lists around 150,000 clones, about 66% of them singletons. Sequences were obtained from PBMCs. The receptors originated from a male donor in good health and CMV-seronegative. CDR3s include the opening cysteine and the closing phenylalanine or tryptophan. The D gene is left open where the match is weak. Some rows mark clone size as missing; the rest say once, few, many or name a class of expanded clone.

len | d_gene | abundance | j_gene | v_gene | CDR3aa | CDR3nt
14 | TRBD1 | . | TRBJ1-6 | TRBV30 | CASDQGTANSPLHF | TGTGCCTCCGACCAGGGGACAGCAAATTCACCCCTCCACTTT
16 | TRBD1 | few | TRBJ1-5 | TRBV19 | CASTQDRIYSNQPQHF | TGTGCCAGTACCCAGGACAGGATCTATAGCAATCAGCCCCAGCATTTT
13 | . | . | TRBJ1-1 | TRBV4-1 | CASSSLGGSEAFF | TGCGCCAGCAGCTCGTTGGGGGGTTCTGAAGCTTTCTTT
14 | . | . | TRBJ2-3 | TRBV11-2 | CASSLELSTDTQYF | TGTGCCAGCAGCTTAGAGCTAAGCACAGATACGCAGTATTTT
16 | . | . | TRBJ2-2 | TRBV5-1 | CASSLAAGLNTEELFF | TGCGCCAGCAGCTTGGCAGCAGGGCTAAACACCGAGGAGCTGTTTTTT
13 | . | few | TRBJ1-1 | TRBV6-4 | CASAYRENTEAFF | TGTGCCAGTGCTTACAGGGAGAACACTGAAGCTTTCTTT
15 | . | few | TRBJ2-7 | TRBV6-1 | CASSETYPSLYEQYF | TGTGCCAGCAGCGAGACATATCCTTCCCTCTACGAGCAGTACTTC
12 | . | . | TRBJ2-7 | TRBV7-6 | CASSLTEYEQYF | TGTGCCAGCAGCTTAACAGAGTACGAGCAGTACTTC
14 | TRBD2 | . | TRBJ2-5 | TRBV5-1 | CASSLGTIKETQYF | TGCGCCAGCAGCTTAGGGACTATCAAAGAGACCCAGTACTTC
14 | . | once | TRBJ2-3 | TRBV14 | CASSQLQSTDTQYF | TGTGCCAGCAGCCAGCTTCAGAGCACAGATACGCAGTATTTT